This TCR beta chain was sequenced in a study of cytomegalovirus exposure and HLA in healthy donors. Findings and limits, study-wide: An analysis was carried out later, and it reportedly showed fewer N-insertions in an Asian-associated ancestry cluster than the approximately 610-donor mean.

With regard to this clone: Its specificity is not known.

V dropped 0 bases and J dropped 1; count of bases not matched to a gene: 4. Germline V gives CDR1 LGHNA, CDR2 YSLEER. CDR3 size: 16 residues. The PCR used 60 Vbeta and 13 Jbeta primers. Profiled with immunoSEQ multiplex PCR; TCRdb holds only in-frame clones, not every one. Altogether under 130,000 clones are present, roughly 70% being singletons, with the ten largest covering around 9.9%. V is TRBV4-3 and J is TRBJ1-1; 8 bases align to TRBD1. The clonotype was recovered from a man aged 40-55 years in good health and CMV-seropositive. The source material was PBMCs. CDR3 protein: CASSQDPQGANTEAFF. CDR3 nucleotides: TGCGCCAGCAGCCAAGACCCTCAGGGGGCGAACACTGAAGCTTTCTTT.